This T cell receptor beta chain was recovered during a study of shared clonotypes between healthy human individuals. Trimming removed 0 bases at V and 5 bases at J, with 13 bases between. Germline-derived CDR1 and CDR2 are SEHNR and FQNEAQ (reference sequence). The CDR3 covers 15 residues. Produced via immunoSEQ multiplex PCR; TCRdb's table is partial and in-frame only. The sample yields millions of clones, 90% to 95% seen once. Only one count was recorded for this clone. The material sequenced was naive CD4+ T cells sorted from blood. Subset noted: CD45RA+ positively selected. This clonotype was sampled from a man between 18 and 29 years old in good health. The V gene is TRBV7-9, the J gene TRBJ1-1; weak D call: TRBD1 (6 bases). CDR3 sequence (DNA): TGTGCCAGCAGCTTAGCTTGGACAGCCAAAACTGAAGCTTTCTTT. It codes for CASSLAWTAKTEAFF.